These 20 T cell receptor beta chains came from one sample sequenced in a study of tumor and adjacent non-tumor tissue in lung cancer. No cell sorting was done before RNA was extracted from the tissue. This non-tumor lung sample came from over 3 cm beyond the tumor edge. Three rounds of nested PCR, following a modified ARM-PCR protocol, produced the TCRbeta library. Each CDR3 protein is one row after TCRdb ran MiXCR on the multiplex PCR reads. Counted here are about 86,000 distinct CDR3 sequences, approximately 73% occurring once; the ten biggest clones make up 20% to 25%. Sequencing was done on a sample of distant non-tumor lung tissue. The source of these receptors is a woman in her forties or fifties with non-small cell lung cancer.

Turning to this clonotype: Given the absence of the conserved phenylalanine or tryptophan at the CDR3 end, a read error is likely. This chain uses TRBV6-1 with TRBJ2-5; no definite D call. The CDR3 is made up of 13 amino acids. Germline CDR1 reads MNHNS; CDR2 reads SASEGT. The CDR3 nucleotides are TGTGCCAGTAGTGAAGTGGGACAAGAGACCCAGTACATC. Protein sequence: CASSEVGQETQYI.

The sample holds many counts of this clonotype. The chain couples TRBV21-1 to TRBJ2-5; TRBD1 was called by the table and not checked on the DNA. TRBV21-1 is classified as a pseudogene. The CDR3 extends over 18 amino acids. The CDR3 coding sequence is TGTGCCAGCAGCAAAGTCCAGGGGACAGGAGAATTCCAAGAGACCCAGTACTTC. Its translation: CASSKVQGTGEFQETQYF.

The V gene is TRBV6-5, the J gene TRBJ2-7; D possibly matches TRBD1 or TRBD2 (5 bases each). Germline V gives CDR1 MNHEY, CDR2 SVGAGI. This CDR3 has 15 amino acids. V was shortened by 7 bases and J by 7 bases, with 23 bases between the two germline ends. The chain's CDR3 is CASTAVGEGQGEQYF. CDR3 sequence (DNA): TGTGCCAGCACCGCAGTCGGCGAGGGGCAAGGAGAGCAGTACTTC.

This sequence joins TRBV7-9 and TRBJ2-1, with a weak D call TRBD1 (5 bases). CDR1 and CDR2 from the germline V gene are SEHNR and FQNEAQ (reference sequence). Between the trimmed V and J ends, which lost 10 bases and 7 bases, there was a span of 14 bases. The CDR3 contains 12 residues. DNA of the CDR3: TGTGCCAAAGAGACAGACTTGAATGAGCAGTTCTTC. Protein product: CAKETDLNEQFF.

With respect to this clonotype: The conserved final phenylalanine or tryptophan is absent from the CDR3, which likely points to a read error. The chain is built from TRBV6-5 and TRBJ2-7; 7 nucleotides agree with TRBD2. Per the germline V gene, CDR1 is MNHEY and CDR2 is SVGAGI. The CDR3 has 13 amino acids. The junction had 6 bases not matched to a gene; V was cut back by 8 bases and J by 2 bases. The CDR3 coding sequence is TGTGCCAGCTGGAGCGGGAATGCCTACGAGCAGTACTCA. Protein product: CASWSGNAYEQYS.

Concerning this clonotype itself: An end of the junction does not agree with germline; a read error may underlie this. The CDR3 DNA follows: TGTGCCATCAGTGGCCCTAGTGGGGGGAACACCGGGCAGCTGTTTTTT. Translation gives CAISGPSGGNTGQLFF. V usage is TRBV10-3 and J usage is TRBJ2-2; tentative D call: TRBD2 (6 bases). Per germline, CDR1 ENHRY and CDR2 SYGVKD. The CDR3 contains 16 residues.

This clonotype was seen repeatedly, ten times or more. The rearrangement joins TRBV5-1 to TRBJ2-3; 10 bases are a match to TRBD2. After removal of 3 bases from V and 0 bases from J, the junction contained 13 bases not matched to a gene. The CDR3 length is 19 residues. Germline CDR1 reads SGHRS; CDR2 reads YFSETQ. The CDR3 region has the DNA TGCGCCAGCAGCTCCCCGGGAAGCGGGAGGGCCCTAAGCACAGATACGCAGTATTTT. Encoded protein: CASSSPGSGRALSTDTQYF.

In regard to this clonotype: Without the conserved terminal phenylalanine or tryptophan, this CDR3 likely stems from a read error. V is TRBV6-6 and J is TRBJ1-4; no reliable D call. Trimming removed 4 bases from V and 10 bases from J, with 7 bases in between. The germline CDR1 and CDR2 sequences are MNHNY and SVGAGI (reference sequence). The CDR3 is 11 residues long. In DNA, the CDR3 is TGTGCCAGCAGTTTGGAAGCAAAACTGTTTTCT. Protein: CASSLEAKLFS.

As concerns this clonotype: A much larger clone sits a single nucleotide away, making a read error possible. This chain joins TRBV20-1 and TRBJ1-6; the match to TRBD1 covers 7 bases. In germline, CDR1 is DFQATT, CDR2 SNEGSKA (reference sequence). The length of the CDR3 is 13 residues. The CDR3 sequence: CSARGDSNSLLHF. The CDR3 nucleotides are TGCAGTGCTAGAGGGGACAGTAATTCACTCCTCCACTTT.

The chain combines TRBV4-2 with TRBJ1-5, with no clear D. The V gene's germline CDR1 is LGHNA and CDR2 YNFKEQ. With 9 bases removed from V and 0 bases from J, the gap between germline ends came to 15 bases. The CDR3 runs 15 residues. The CDR3 here is CARLQDLTSNQPQHF. CDR3 DNA sequence: TGTGCCAGGCTCCAAGACCTCACTAGCAATCAGCCCCAGCATTTT.

In regard to this clonotype: At one end the junction does not follow the germline gene, possibly because of a read error. J is TRBJ2-5 and V is TRBV11-1, with 9 bases fitting TRBD1. The length of the CDR3 is 14 residues. The V gene's germline CDR1 is SGHAT and CDR2 FQDESV (reference sequence). CDR3 nucleotide sequence: TGTGCCCGCAGTCTGGGACAGGGCGTAGAGACCCAGTACTTC. Protein: CARSLGQGVETQYF.

In this sample, this clonotype turned up once. A much bigger clone sits one base away, suggesting this may be a read error. V gene TRBV21-1 combines with J gene TRBJ1-6; TRBD1, the table's D call, was not compared with the DNA. TRBV21-1 is noted as a pseudogene. The CDR3 contains 15 residues. CDR3 coding DNA: TGTGCCAGCAGCAAGAAGGGGACATCGTGTCCACCCCTCCACTTT. It encodes CASSKKGTSCPPLHF.

The genes are TRBV29-1 and TRBJ2-3, with 8 bases that match TRBD2. The CDR3 runs 14 residues. The V gene's germline CDR1 is SQVTM and CDR2 ANQGSEA. J was trimmed by 6 bases and V by 7 bases; bases with no gene match: 12. The chain's CDR3 is CSDGPHGRADTQYF. The CDR3 coding sequence is TGCAGCGATGGGCCACACGGGAGGGCTGATACGCAGTATTTT.

The chain recombines TRBV11-1 with TRBJ2-7, with D possibly being TRBD1 (7 bases). V lost 4 bases and J 6 bases, leaving 22 bases between the germline ends. This CDR3 region has 16 residues. The germline CDR1 and CDR2 sequences are SGHAT and FQDESV (reference sequence). The CDR3 sequence: CASSYSRGQRVVEQYF. CDR3 DNA sequence: TGTGCCAGCAGCTATTCTAGGGGGCAGCGGGTGGTCGAGCAGTACTTC.

Notes on this clonotype: The germline gene is not matched at one end of the junction; a read error may be the cause. The chain carries TRBV6-1 and TRBJ2-2; D might be TRBD2 (5 bases). CDR1 MNHNS and CDR2 SASEGT come from the germline V gene. The length of the CDR3 is 15 residues. CDR3 loop: CPSSELAWNTRELFF. CDR3 DNA: TGTCCCAGCAGTGAGTTAGCGTGGAACACCAGGGAGCTGTTTTTT.

The CDR3 region has the DNA TGTGTCGGCAGTTCGTCTGGGGCCAACGTCCTGACTTTC. It is translated as CVGSSSGANVLTF. J is TRBJ2-6 and V is TRBV12-3 or TRBV12-4; D is unclear. This CDR3 has 13 residues.

As regards this clonotype: The junction does not match germline at one end; this may be a read error. V and J are TRBV20-1 and TRBJ2-7, with D possibly being TRBD1 (5 bases). The CDR3 sequence is 15 residues long. Germline loops: CDR1 DFQATT, CDR2 SNEGSKA (reference sequence). The CDR3 protein is CSARSGTGSPYKQYF. Written as DNA, the CDR3 is TGCAGTGCTAGATCCGGAACAGGAAGCCCATACAAGCAGTATTTC.

This clonotype was recorded only once. Being one base from a much bigger clone, this may be a read error. The chain couples TRBV7-8 to TRBJ2-1; TRBD2 agrees at 7 bases. V lost 5 bases, J lost 9 bases, and 10 bases stayed unmatched. Germline V gene sequence: CDR1 SGHVS, CDR2 FQNEAQ. This CDR3 is 14 amino acids long. This chain's CDR3 is CASSDRTGGGEQFF. The CDR3 coding sequence is TGTGCCAGCAGCGATCGGACTGGCGGGGGTGAGCAGTTCTTC.

This clonotype has a count of ten or more. The chain has TRBV12-3 or TRBV12-4 and TRBJ1-4; D is ambiguous. V was cut by 4 bases and J by 7 bases, with 28 bases left in between. The CDR3 is 19 residues long. CDR3 sequence reads: CASSSPTTFGPVLTEKLFF. The CDR3 DNA follows: TGTGCCAGCAGTTCCCCGACGACGTTTGGACCGGTCCTGACTGAAAAACTGTTTTTT.

Notes on this clonotype: One junction end disagrees with the germline gene, perhaps due to a read error. The rearrangement uses TRBV11-2 and TRBJ1-1; TRBD1 might be the D (6 bases). This CDR3 region has 15 residues. Germline V gene data show CDR1 as SGHAT and CDR2 as FQNNGV. CDR3: CASILEPGANTKALF. The DNA for the CDR3 is TGTGCCAGCATCTTAGAGCCGGGGGCGAACACTAAAGCTCTCTTT.